One sample yielded the 18 T cell receptor beta chains listed below, sequenced in a study of blood T cells in healthy people across ages. Next came a second PCR, run for 7 to 11 cycles, which used a sample-barcoded 5' primer along with a J-beta primer mix. TCRdb independently ran MiXCR on the 5' RACE reads; one entry per CDR3 protein. The table includes about 1.7 million distinct CDR3 sequences, over 25% detected once. Sequences were obtained from blood. These receptors were collected from a woman between 25 and 40 years old in good health.

About this clonotype: One end of the junction does not line up with germline, which may come from a read error. The chain combines TRBV19 with TRBJ2-3; no firm D call. Germline values: CDR1 LNHDA, CDR2 SQIVND (reference sequence). This CDR3 has 15 amino acids. CDR3 protein: CTSSPRHQFTDTQYF. The CDR3 DNA reads TGTACCAGTAGTCCTCGACACCAGTTCACAGATACGCAGTATTTT.

This clonotype was picked up a small number of times. The J gene is TRBJ1-5, the V gene TRBV27, with D unclear. This CDR3 region has 15 residues. With 5 bases removed from V and 0 bases from J, the gap between germline ends came to 11 bases. Germline V gene lookup returns CDR1 MNHEY and CDR2 SMNVEV (reference sequence). CDR3 sequence reads: CASSPWAGSNQPQHF. In nucleotides, the CDR3 is TGTGCCAGCAGTCCCTGGGCCGGTAGCAATCAGCCCCAGCATTTT.

A word on this clonotype: A much larger clone differs from this one at a single base, so this may be a read error. V and J are TRBV4-1 and TRBJ1-5; D gene unclear. Germline lookup yields CDR1 MGHRA and CDR2 YSYEKL. This CDR3 is built from 14 residues. The V gene lost 1 base and the J gene lost 7 bases, with 11 bases spanning the gap. CDR3 DNA sequence: TGCGCCAGCAGCCAAGGACGGGGAAGACAGCCCCAGCATTTT. Its protein product is CASSQGRGRQPQHF.

V gene TRBV9 combines with J gene TRBJ1-1; a possible D gene is TRBD1 (5 bases). The V gene lost 0 bases and the J gene lost 2 bases, with 20 bases spanning the gap. Germline V CDR1 and CDR2: SGDLS, YYNGEE. The CDR3 consists of 18 residues. CDR3 protein: CASSVGAWGGRTNTEAFF. The CDR3, as DNA: TGTGCCAGCAGCGTAGGAGCTTGGGGGGGACGAACAAACACTGAAGCTTTCTTT.

The table lists this clonotype with a few counts. This chain connects TRBV7-9 to TRBJ1-4; the D gene is possibly TRBD1 (5 bases). Deletions cut 0 bases from V and 8 bases from J, with 10 bases between. This CDR3 has 14 residues. Germline V gene lookup returns CDR1 SEHNR and CDR2 FQNEAQ (reference sequence). CDR3 sequence: CASSLASGAEKLFF. CDR3 DNA: TGTGCCAGCAGCTTAGCTTCCGGGGCCGAAAAACTGTTTTTT.

This clonotype was detected many times. The rearrangement joins TRBV20-1 to TRBJ1-2; D not certain. Trimming pared 5 bases from V and 8 bases from J, leaving 18 bases between. Germline assignment: CDR1 DFQATT and CDR2 SNEGSKA (reference sequence). There are 13 residues in the CDR3. This chain's CDR3 is CSAPRVGVEGYTF. The CDR3 coding sequence is TGCAGTGCTCCACGGGTCGGGGTGGAGGGCTACACCTTC.

About this clonotype: Given a much more abundant clone one base away, this may be a read error. The chain combines TRBV4-1 with TRBJ2-5, with D perhaps TRBD2 (5 bases). Germline assignment: CDR1 MGHRA and CDR2 YSYEKL. Trimming took 0 bases from V and 5 from J, leaving 10 bases between them. CDR3 length: 14 residues. For the CDR3, the DNA is TGCGCCAGCAGCCAAGACGGCAGGAGGGAGACCCAGTACTTC. This gives the protein CASSQDGRRETQYF.

The chain is built from TRBV6-1 and TRBJ2-1, with 14 bases identical to TRBD2. CDR3 size: 17 residues. The junction had 12 bases not matched to a gene; V was cut back by 10 bases and J by 4 bases. Germline CDR1 reads MNHNS; CDR2 reads SASEGT. DNA for the CDR3: TGTGCCAACAGACCATGGACTAGCGGGGGGATATACAATGAGCAGTTCTTC. This translates into CANRPWTSGGIYNEQFF.

This clonotype was found a few times. This clone may be a read error of a much larger clone one base away. The chain combines TRBV7-2 with TRBJ2-6; D remains unclear. This CDR3 region has 15 residues. Germline values: CDR1 SGHTA, CDR2 FQGNSA. The CDR3 here is CANSLESSGANVLTF. CDR3 in DNA: TGTGCCAACAGCTTAGAGAGCTCTGGGGCCAACGTCCTGACTTTC.

This clonotype appeared many times. This chain connects TRBV12-3 or TRBV12-4 to TRBJ2-1; the match to TRBD2 covers 9 bases. This CDR3 is 16 amino acids long. V dropped 8 bases and J dropped 2; count of bases not matched to a gene: 10. This CDR3 is CASSFLAGWAYNEQFF. The CDR3 coding sequence is TGTGCCAGCTCATTCCTAGCGGGGTGGGCCTACAATGAGCAGTTCTTC.

On this clonotype: Here the CDR3 omits its conserved ending phenylalanine or tryptophan, so a read error is the likely source. V and J are TRBV5-1 and TRBJ2-1; no clear D gene. The CDR3 sequence is 13 residues long. V was cut by 3 bases and J by 10 bases, with 14 bases left in between. CDR1 SGHRS and CDR2 YFSETQ come from the germline V gene. The CDR3, as DNA: TGCGCCAGCAGCTCCCAAGGTCCCCTCGAGCAGTTCTGC. Its protein is CASSSQGPLEQFC.

This clonotype was picked up many times. This chain connects TRBV11-2 to TRBJ2-4, with 15 nucleotides matching TRBD2. The V gene end was trimmed by 5 bases and the J gene end by 2 bases; junction bases not matched to a gene: 10. This CDR3 has 19 amino acids. Looked up from germline, CDR1 is SGHAT and CDR2 is FQNNGV. CDR3: CASSRKMGLAGGSKNIQYF. In DNA form, the CDR3 reads TGTGCCAGCAGCCGTAAAATGGGACTAGCGGGGGGCTCCAAAAACATTCAGTACTTC.

This chain links TRBV20-1 with TRBJ1-6; D possibly corresponds to TRBD1 (6 bases). In germline, CDR1 is DFQATT, CDR2 SNEGSKA (reference sequence). The CDR3 is 13 amino acids. The V and J ends lost 5 bases and 9 bases respectively, with 14 bases between them. The CDR3 DNA is TGCAGTGCTCTCCAGGGGACGGGTTCACCCCTCCACTTT. Amino acid sequence: CSALQGTGSPLHF.

The chain joins TRBV2 to TRBJ1-4, with 7 bases lining up with TRBD1. CDR3 size: 16 residues. With V trimmed by 7 bases and J by 0 bases, 8 bases remained unmatched. Germline V gene lookup returns CDR1 SNHLY and CDR2 FYNNEI. The CDR3 region is CASTDRAVATNEKLFF. The CDR3 DNA reads TGTGCCAGCACTGACAGGGCAGTTGCAACTAATGAAAAACTGTTTTTT. The entire variable domain, with the rest obtained from reference TRBV2 and TRBJ1-4, is as follows: EPEVTQTPSHQVTQMGQEVILRCVPISNHLYFYWYRQILGQKVEFLVSFYNNEISEKSEIFDDQFSVERPDGSNFTLKIRSTKLEDSAMYFCASTDRAVATNEKLFFGSGTQLSVL.

V is TRBV7-6 and J is TRBJ2-6; D is uncertain. CDR3 size: 17 residues. V was cut by 5 bases and J by 0 bases, with 14 bases left in between. CDR1 is SGHVS, CDR2 FNYEAQ, per germline. CDR3 region: CASSADGAYSGANVLTF. The DNA for the CDR3 is TGTGCCAGCAGCGCGGACGGAGCCTACTCTGGGGCCAACGTCCTGACTTTC.

This clonotype was detected once. V and J are TRBV6-6 and TRBJ2-1; TRBD2 agrees at 7 bases. Looked up from germline, CDR1 is MNHNY and CDR2 is SVGAGI (reference sequence). CDR3 length equals 16 residues. V dropped 10 bases and J dropped 0; count of bases not matched to a gene: 12. CDR3 bases: TGTGCCAACAGCAGTAGCGGGCCCTCCTCCTACAATGAGCAGTTCTTC. Amino acids: CANSSSGPSSYNEQFF.

This clonotype has at least ten counts. The rearrangement links TRBV12-3 or TRBV12-4 to TRBJ1-5, with TRBD1 as a possible D gene (5 bases). V shed 3 bases and J shed 3 bases, with 9 bases lying between them. The CDR3 is made up of 14 amino acids. The CDR3 sequence is CASSLTEDNQPQHF. The CDR3, as DNA: TGTGCCAGCAGTTTGACAGAAGACAATCAGCCCCAGCATTTT.

V gene TRBV7-2 combines with J gene TRBJ2-1; D call uncertain. The CDR3 totals 13 residues. CDR1 is SGHTA and CDR2 is FQGNSA in the germline V gene. V shed 3 bases and J shed 9 bases, with 12 bases lying between them. The CDR3 DNA follows: TGTGCCAGCAGCTTTGGACCATCTGGTGAGCAGTTCTTC. This gives the protein CASSFGPSGEQFF. The full variable domain, in which reference TRBV7-2 and TRBJ2-1 provide the parts outside the CDR3, is GAGVSQSPSNKVTEKGKDVELRCDPISGHTALYWYRQSLGQGLEFLIYFQGNSAPDKSGLPSDRFSAERTGGSVSTLTIQRTQQEDSAVYLCASSFGPSGEQFFGPGTRLTVL.